A single sample gave rise to the 7 T cell receptor beta chains below, sequenced in a study of T cell repertoires in cytomegalovirus infection. TCRdb analysed the reads with MiXCR anew, one entry per CDR3 protein. This sample has roughly 230,000 distinct CDR3 sequences, with over 15% found just once. Sequencing input: CD8+ T cells from PBMCs. These receptors came from a human donor in good health (CMV status not recorded). Some clones in this sample may be carry-over from other donors' samples.

This rearrangement joins TRBV5-4 to TRBJ1-1; the D is unclear. Looked up from germline, CDR1 is SGHNT and CDR2 is YYREEE (reference sequence). Trimming removed 0 bases at V and 1 base at J, with 10 bases between. The CDR3 consists of 15 residues. CDR3 nucleotide sequence: TGTGCCAGCAGCTTGGGGCCGGCGGGGAACACTGAAGCTTTCTTT. It is translated as CASSLGPAGNTEAFF.

The chain links TRBV4-1 to TRBJ2-7; a weak D match, TRBD2 (5 bases). Per germline, CDR1 MGHRA and CDR2 YSYEKL. The CDR3 covers 16 residues. Deletions cut 0 bases from V and 2 bases from J, with 14 bases between. The CDR3 DNA reads TGCGCCAGCAGCCAAGAAGACTCCGGGGTCGCCTACGAGCAGTACTTC. Residues: CASSQEDSGVAYEQYF.

This clonotype was seen a few times. The V gene is TRBV28, the J gene TRBJ1-5; possible D gene TRBD1, 5 bases. CDR1 is MDHEN, CDR2 SYDVKM, per germline. The CDR3 totals 17 residues. V was cut by 6 bases and J by 1 base, with 19 bases left in between. The chain's CDR3 is CASRFPARDGSNQPQHF. Here the CDR3 DNA reads TGTGCCAGCAGATTCCCAGCCCGGGACGGGAGCAATCAGCCCCAGCATTTT.

A remark on this clonotype: The junction does not match germline at one end; this may be a read error. V is TRBV2 and J is TRBJ2-7, with 7 bases matching TRBD1. Germline V gene lookup returns CDR1 SNHLY and CDR2 FYNNEI. The CDR3 extends over 13 amino acids. CDR3 DNA sequence: TGTGCCAGCAGGGAAGACAGGGCGTACGAGCAGTACTTC. Translated, it gives CASREDRAYEQYF.

This clonotype turned up a few times. The gene calls are TRBV11-3 and TRBJ2-1; D is uncertain. This CDR3 region has 16 residues. CDR1 is SGHNT, CDR2 YENEEA, per germline. V dropped 0 bases and J dropped 2 bases, with 11 bases sitting between them. The CDR3 DNA reads as TGTGCCAGCAGCTTAGATGGGCAGGACCCCTACAATGAGCAGTTCTTC. This sequence encodes CASSLDGQDPYNEQFF.

This clonotype was seen a handful of times. The chain is built from TRBV2 and TRBJ1-4; TRBD1 might be the D (6 bases). Trimming removed 0 bases at V and 6 bases at J, with 14 bases between. This CDR3 spans 16 amino acids. CDR1 and CDR2 from the germline V gene are SNHLY and FYNNEI. CDR3 amino acids: CASSEATRAGDEKLFF. The DNA for the CDR3 is TGTGCCAGCAGTGAAGCTACGAGGGCAGGGGATGAAAAACTGTTTTTT.

The rearrangement links TRBV6-2 or TRBV6-3 to TRBJ2-5, with TRBD2 as a possible D gene (5 bases). Trimming left V 7 bases short and J 5 bases short, with 17 bases between. The CDR3 is 14 residues long. Germline CDR1 is MNHEY and CDR2 is SVGEGT. The CDR3 reads CASTVGLKRETQYF. CDR3 nucleotide sequence: TGTGCCAGCACCGTTGGCCTGAAGCGGGAGACCCAGTACTTC.